This T cell receptor beta chain was recorded in a study of technical replicates of blood from a handful of donors. Profiled with immunoSEQ multiplex PCR; TCRdb holds only in-frame clones, not every one. The table shows about 85,000 clones, with approximately 94% occurring only once. Sequenced: T cells isolated from PBMCs. The clonotype was recovered from a human donor in good health.

The CDR3 loop is CASSMVKQEAFF. Here the CDR3 DNA reads TGTGCCAGTAGTATGGTAAAACAAGAAGCTTTCTTT. The chain uses TRBV19 and TRBJ1-1, with unresolved D. The CDR3 sequence is 12 residues long. Per the germline V gene, CDR1 is LNHDA and CDR2 is SQIVND (reference sequence). Trimming pared 3 bases from V and 8 bases from J, leaving 10 bases between. Complete variable domain (other parts from reference TRBV19 and TRBJ1-1): DGGITQSPKYLFRKEGQNVTLSCEQNLNHDAMYWYRQDPGQGLRLIYYSQIVNDFQKGDIAEGYSVSREKKESFPLTVTSAQKNPTAFYLCASSMVKQEAFFGQGTRLTVV.